This entry describes one TCR beta chain. The sample comes from a study of blood T cell repertoires in COVID-19. At the level of the study: Samples representing acute and convalescent COVID-19 were sourced from the United States, Italy and Spain. Sample material is recorded as cDNA or gDNA derived from T cells, B-cell-depleted T cells, or PBMCs.

Per the authors' pipeline: Researchers report that nucleated cell counts were estimated from reference gene primer amplification. Using immunoSEQ multiplex PCR, the repertoire was profiled, and TCRdb retains in-frame clones only, with some absent. That table supplies the V and J calls and clone size; D and trimming were determined from the DNA. The data show approximately 70,000 clones, about four fifths seen once. Germline V gene sequence: CDR1 SGDLS, CDR2 YYNGEE. This CDR3 is built from 13 residues. V lost 2 bases and J lost 7; bases outside the gene matches: 5. The source of this sequence is a woman aged 80 or over with active or convalescent COVID-19. The chain uses TRBV9 and TRBJ1-2, with 7 bases fitting TRBD1. The material sequenced was peripheral blood. Here the CDR3 DNA reads TGTGCCAGCAGCGTCCAGGGGGGAGCTGGCTACACCTTC. This codes for CASSVQGGAGYTF.